This T cell receptor beta chain was sequenced for a study of patients and donors after allogeneic stem cell transplantation. With 6 bases clipped from V and 8 bases from J, the junction kept 11 bases outside the gene matches. The CDR3 covers 14 residues. TCRdb redid the calling of the RT-PCR reads with MiXCR, one entry per CDR3 protein. The sample lists about 160,000 distinct CDR3 sequences; nearly 25% were seen once. Material for sequencing was blood, either unsorted or a sorted T cell fraction (not recorded which). The TCR was taken from a human donor who was either an allogeneic HSCT recipient or a stem cell or donor lymphocyte infusion donor (not recorded which). It is not recorded whose cells these are; they may come from a transplant donor. The rearrangement uses TRBV12-3 or TRBV12-4 and TRBJ1-2, with TRBD1 matching 8 bases. CDR3 nucleotides: TGTGCCAGCAGCCTCAGGGGGCCTGCTTTGGGCTACACCTTC. Amino acid sequence: CASSLRGPALGYTF.